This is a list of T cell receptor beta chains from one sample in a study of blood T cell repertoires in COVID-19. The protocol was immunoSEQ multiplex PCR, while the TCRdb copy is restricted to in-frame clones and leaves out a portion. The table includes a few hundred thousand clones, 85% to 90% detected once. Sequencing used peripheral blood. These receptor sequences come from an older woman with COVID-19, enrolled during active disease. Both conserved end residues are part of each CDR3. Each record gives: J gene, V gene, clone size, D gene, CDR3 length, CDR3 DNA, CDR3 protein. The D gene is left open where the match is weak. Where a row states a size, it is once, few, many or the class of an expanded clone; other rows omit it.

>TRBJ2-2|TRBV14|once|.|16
TGTGCCAGCAGCCAAGATTTTCGGACAGCCACCGGGGAGCTGTTTTTT
CASSQDFRTATGELFF
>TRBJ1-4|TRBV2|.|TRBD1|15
TGTGCCAGCAGGAAGACAGGGGCCACTAATGAAAAACTGTTTTTT
CASRKTGATNEKLFF
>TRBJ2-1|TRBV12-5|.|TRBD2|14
TGTGCTAGTGGTGATGGACTAGCGGGGAATGAGCAGTTCTTC
CASGDGLAGNEQFF
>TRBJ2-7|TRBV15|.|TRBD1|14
TGTGCCACCAGCAACCGGGACAGACTATACGAGCAGTACTTC
CATSNRDRLYEQYF
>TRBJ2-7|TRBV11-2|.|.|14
TGTGCCAGCAGCTCGAGCCCCTCTAGCGAGATGCAGTACTTC
CASSSSPSSEMQYF
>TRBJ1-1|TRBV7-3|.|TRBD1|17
TGTGCCAGCAGCCCCTCGCCCCCCTACAGGGGCGACACTGAAGCTTTCTTT
CASSPSPPYRGDTEAFF
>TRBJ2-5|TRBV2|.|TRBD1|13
TGTGCCAGCAGGACAGGGGGCGGCGAGACCCAGTACTTC
CASRTGGGETQYF
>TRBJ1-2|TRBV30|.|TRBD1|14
TGTGCCTGGGTACCGGACAGGGGGTCCTATGGCTACACCTTC
CAWVPDRGSYGYTF
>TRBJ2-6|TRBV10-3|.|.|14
TGTGCCATCAGCCAGGGCTCTGGGGCCAACGTCCTGACTTTC
CAISQGSGANVLTF
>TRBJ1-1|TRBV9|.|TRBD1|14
TGTGCCAGCAGCGCCCAGGGGGTACCCTCTGAAGCTTTCTTT
CASSAQGVPSEAFF
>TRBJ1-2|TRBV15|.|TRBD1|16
TGTGCCACCAGTTCAGGGGGCGGTTTATCTAACTATGGCTACACCTTC
CATSSGGGLSNYGYTF
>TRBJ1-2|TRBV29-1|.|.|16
TGCAGCGTTGAGGGTAAAGGGGGGGGACGTTCCTATGGCTACACCTTC
CSVEGKGGGRSYGYTF
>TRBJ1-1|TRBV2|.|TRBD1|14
TGTGCCAGCAGGGCCGGGACAGCGAACACTGAAGCTTTCTTT
CASRAGTANTEAFF
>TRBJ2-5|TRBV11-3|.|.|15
TGTGCCAGCAGCCTTGGGGGGGCAGTTCAAGAGACCCAGTACTTC
CASSLGGAVQETQYF
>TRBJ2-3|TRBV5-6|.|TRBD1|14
TGTGCCAGCAGACTTCTCCAGGGGGTAGATACGCAGTATTTT
CASRLLQGVDTQYF
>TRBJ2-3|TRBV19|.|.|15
TGTGCCAGTAGTATTCAAACAGGGTACACAGATACGCAGTATTTT
CASSIQTGYTDTQYF
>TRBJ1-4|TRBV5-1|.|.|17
TGCGCCAGCAGCTTGACGGGAGCCGGGGACTTTTTGGCAAAACTGTTTTTT
CASSLTGAGDFLAKLFF
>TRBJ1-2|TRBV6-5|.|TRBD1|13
TGTGCCAGCAGGGGGACAGGGGGTGATGGCTACACCTTC
CASRGTGGDGYTF
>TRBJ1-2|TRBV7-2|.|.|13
TGTGCCAGCAGCTTAGCGACAGGCTATGGCTACACCTTC
CASSLATGYGYTF
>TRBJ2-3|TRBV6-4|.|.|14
TGTGCCAGCAGTAGACAGCACGGCACAGATACGCAGTATTTT
CASSRQHGTDTQYF
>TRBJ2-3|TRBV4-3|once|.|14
TGCGCCAGCAGCCCGGGCAGGGTTACAGATACGCAGTATTTT
CASSPGRVTDTQYF
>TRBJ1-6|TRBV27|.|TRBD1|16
TGTGCCAGCAGTTTATCGGACAGGACAGCTTATTCACCCCTCCACTTT
CASSLSDRTAYSPLHF
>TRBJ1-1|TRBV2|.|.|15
TGTGCCAGCAGTCAATACAGGGCACGGAACACTGAAGCTTTCTTT
CASSQYRARNTEAFF
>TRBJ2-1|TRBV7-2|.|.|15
TGTGCCAGCAGCTTAGGCGGGGCCTCCTACAATGAGCAGTTCTTC
CASSLGGASYNEQFF
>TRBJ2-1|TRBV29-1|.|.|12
TGCAGCGTCGGGGCACAGGGAAATGAGCAGTTCTTC
CSVGAQGNEQFF
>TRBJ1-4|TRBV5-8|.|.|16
TGTGCCAGCAGCTTGGGACAGTCTGCAACTAATGAAAAACTGTTTTTT
CASSLGQSATNEKLFF
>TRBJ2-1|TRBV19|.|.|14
TGTGCCAGTAGTATAGTACACAGGACCGATGAGCAGTTCTTC
CASSIVHRTDEQFF
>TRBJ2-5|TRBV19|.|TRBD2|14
TGTGCCAGTAGCATCACCAGCGGGAAAGAGACCCAGTACTTC
CASSITSGKETQYF
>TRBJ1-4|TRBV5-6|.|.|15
TGTGCCAGCAGCTTGGGTCAGACTGCTAATGAAAAACTGTTTTTT
CASSLGQTANEKLFF
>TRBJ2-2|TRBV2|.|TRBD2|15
TGTGCCAGCAGTGAAGTCGGGGGGATCACCGGGGAGCTGTTTTTT
CASSEVGGITGELFF
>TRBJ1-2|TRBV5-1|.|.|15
TGCGCCAGCAGCTTGGTCTCCGGGGGGTCCGAGGGCTACACCTTC
CASSLVSGGSEGYTF
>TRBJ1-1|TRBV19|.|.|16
TGTGCCAGTAACACTCAGGGGTTGGGGCGTTGGGCTGAAGCTTTCTTT
CASNTQGLGRWAEAFF
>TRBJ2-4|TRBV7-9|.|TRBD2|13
TGTGCCAGCAGCCCCCGGGGGGAGTTCATTCAGTACTTC
CASSPRGEFIQYF
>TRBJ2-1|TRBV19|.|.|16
TGTGCCAGTAGTATAGGAGCGGCAGGGGACTACAATGAGCAGTTCTTC
CASSIGAAGDYNEQFF
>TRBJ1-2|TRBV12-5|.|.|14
TGTGCTAGTGGTTTCGGGGAGGGGGTTGATGGCTACACCTTC
CASGFGEGVDGYTF
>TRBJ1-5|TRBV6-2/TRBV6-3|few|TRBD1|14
TGTGCCAGCAGTGACAGGGGGCGGTATCAGCCCCAGCATTTT
CASSDRGRYQPQHF
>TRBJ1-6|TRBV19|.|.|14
TGTGCCAGTAGTCTACAACCCGGGGATTCACCCCTCCACTTT
CASSLQPGDSPLHF
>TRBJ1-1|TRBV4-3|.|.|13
TGCGCCAGCAGCGTGGAGGTCAGCACTGAAGCTTTCTTT
CASSVEVSTEAFF
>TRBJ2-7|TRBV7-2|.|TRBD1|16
TGTGCCAGCAGCAACACCGGGACAGGGGGCAGGTTGGTTCAGTACTTC
CASSNTGTGGRLVQYF
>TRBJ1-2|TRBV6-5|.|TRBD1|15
TGTGCCAGCACCCCCGCCGTACAGGGGGCCGGTGGCTACACCTTC
CASTPAVQGAGGYTF
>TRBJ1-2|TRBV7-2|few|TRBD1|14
TGTGCCAGCAGCCGGGACAGCCAGGTCTATGGCTACACCTTC
CASSRDSQVYGYTF
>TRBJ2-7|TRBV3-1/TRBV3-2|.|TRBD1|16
TGTGCCAGCAGCGCCCCCCGGGACAGGGGATACTACGAGCAGTACTTC
CASSAPRDRGYYEQYF